The 11 T cell receptor beta chains presented below share a single source sample, sequenced in a study of shared T cell receptors in the human thymus. Here immunoSEQ multiplex PCR was the method, and the copy in TCRdb shows in-frame clones only, minus some. Of some 720,000 clones listed, more than 75% are singletons. This sample was shared with a second study, whose subject was human thymus T cells.

The specimen was thymocytes. These receptor sequences come from a boy under three years old with a congenital heart defect.

The V call is TRBV28, the J call TRBJ2-4; 10 nucleotides match TRBD1. CDR3 size: 16 residues. CDR1 is MDHEN and CDR2 is SYDVKM in the germline V gene. After removal of 4 bases from V and 3 bases from J, the junction contained 6 bases not matched to a gene. CDR3 DNA: TGTGCCAGCAGTTCCCGGACAGGGGGAGGCAAAAACATTCAGTACTTC. Protein: CASSSRTGGGKNIQYF.

The chain employs TRBV6-4 and TRBJ1-1; perhaps TRBD1 as D (5 bases). V was clipped by 3 bases and J by 4 bases, with 9 bases between them. The germline V gene has CDR1 MRHNA and CDR2 SNTAGT. This CDR3 has 13 amino acids. In nucleotides, the CDR3 is TGTGCCAGCAGTGAAATGGGGGGCACTGAAGCTTTCTTT. Amino acids: CASSEMGGTEAFF.

This chain uses TRBV7-8 with TRBJ1-2; 10 nucleotides line up with TRBD1. The V gene's germline CDR1 is SGHVS and CDR2 FQNEAQ. CDR3 length equals 13 residues. V shed 4 bases and J 6 bases; nucleotides not matched to a gene: 2. This chain's CDR3 is CASSSGQGDGYTF. CDR3 coding DNA: TGTGCCAGCAGCTCAGGACAGGGGGATGGCTACACCTTC.

V and J are TRBV21-1 and TRBJ2-2; the table gives TRBD1 as D, unverified against the DNA. TRBV21-1 is recorded as a pseudogene. The CDR3 contains 18 residues. The CDR3 DNA is TGTGCCAGCAGCGCCCGGGACAGGGGTCAATCGAGGACCGGGGAGCTGTTTTTT. Translation gives CASSARDRGQSRTGELFF.

The V call is TRBV6-5, the J call TRBJ2-1; maybe TRBD2 (5 bases). Looked up from germline, CDR1 is MNHEY and CDR2 is SVGAGI. CDR3 length equals 15 residues. Trimming shortened V by 5 bases and J by 1 base, and 12 bases separated the two germline ends. CDR3 residues: CASSAGLESYNEQFF. CDR3 DNA sequence: TGTGCCAGCAGTGCCGGACTGGAATCCTACAATGAGCAGTTCTTC.

V gene TRBV28 combines with J gene TRBJ2-7, with 9 bases fitting TRBD1. The junction had 12 bases not matched to a gene; V was cut back by 8 bases and J by 4 bases. The CDR3 length is 15 residues. Germline CDR1 MDHEN, CDR2 SYDVKM. The CDR3 sequence: CASGLRDRDMYEQYF. CDR3 nucleotide sequence: TGTGCCAGCGGCCTTCGGGACAGGGACATGTACGAGCAGTACTTC.

The chain couples TRBV19 to TRBJ1-1; D remains ambiguous. This CDR3 is built from 13 residues. V was pared by 1 base and J by 1 base, with 4 bases between. The germline V gene has CDR1 LNHDA and CDR2 SQIVND (reference sequence). CDR3 in amino acids: CASSIGRNTEAFF. In DNA form, the CDR3 reads TGTGCCAGTAGTATAGGTCGGAACACTGAAGCTTTCTTT. The whole variable domain, remainder taken from reference TRBV19 and TRBJ1-1, is DGGITQSPKYLFRKEGQNVTLSCEQNLNHDAMYWYRQDPGQGLRLIYYSQIVNDFQKGDIAEGYSVSREKKESFPLTVTSAQKNPTAFYLCASSIGRNTEAFFGQGTRLTVV.

The chain has TRBV27 and TRBJ2-7; 12 bases are a match to TRBD2. The J segment lost 3 bases and the V segment lost 4 bases, leaving 4 bases of the junction unmatched. Germline V gene data show CDR1 as MNHEY and CDR2 as SMNVEV (reference sequence). The CDR3 contains 15 residues. This CDR3 reads CASSSRTSGIYEQYF. The DNA for the CDR3 is TGTGCCAGCAGTTCACGGACTAGCGGGATCTACGAGCAGTACTTC.

J is TRBJ2-2 and V is TRBV29-1; possibly TRBD1 for D (5 bases). The CDR3 contains 14 residues. Trimming removed 5 bases at V and 4 bases at J, with 14 bases between. Germline CDR1 and CDR2: SQVTM and ANQGSEA. CDR3: CSVNSGKGTGELFF. CDR3 bases: TGCAGCGTTAACTCAGGGAAAGGCACCGGGGAGCTGTTTTTT.

The chain employs TRBV13 and TRBJ2-7; 8 nucleotides line up with TRBD2. CDR1 and CDR2 (germline): PRHDT, FYEKMQ (reference sequence). Germline trimming cut 5 bases from V and 6 bases from J; bases unmatched to any gene: 18. The length of the CDR3 is 17 residues. CDR3 loop: CASSPPLAGGLRSEQYF. CDR3 in DNA: TGTGCCAGCAGCCCGCCCTTGGCGGGAGGCCTACGTTCCGAGCAGTACTTC.

The chain combines TRBV7-2 with TRBJ2-2; 9 positions match TRBD1. Trimming at V came to 4 bases and at J to 1 base, leaving 13 bases not matched to a gene. This CDR3 spans 19 amino acids. Germline-derived CDR1 and CDR2 are SGHTA and FQGNSA. The CDR3 region is CASSSTGTGWSGNTGELFF. CDR3 bases: TGTGCCAGCAGCTCCACCGGGACAGGGTGGAGTGGGAACACCGGGGAGCTGTTTTTT.